The next 10 T cell receptor beta chains were all read from a single sample in a study of spatial heterogeneity in lung cancer. Time point described: blood at routine non-recurrence follow-up after resection. Tumor, nontumor lung or frozen PBMC supplied whole RNA that was sequenced unsorted. A single record per CDR3 protein comes from TCRdb applying MiXCR to the 5' RACE reads. Among around 110,000 distinct CDR3 sequences, roughly an eighth were seen once, and the ten largest hold 15% to 20%. Sequencing used PBMCs, obtained at follow-up. The receptors derive from a male donor with early-stage non-small cell lung cancer.

Turning to this clonotype: This sequence may be a read error, since a much larger clone differs from it by one base. The chain combines TRBV5-1 with TRBJ1-4; D uncertain. Looked up from germline, CDR1 is SGHRS and CDR2 is YFSETQ. This CDR3 has 14 amino acids. The CDR3: CTSSLYPSGEKLFF. CDR3 sequence (DNA): TGCACCAGCAGCTTGTACCCCTCCGGTGAAAAACTGTTTTTT.

The chain carries TRBV9 and TRBJ2-1; D might be TRBD1 (6 bases). V was shortened by 4 bases and J by 2 bases, with 13 bases between the two germline ends. Germline V gives CDR1 SGDLS, CDR2 YYNGEE. The CDR3 is 15 amino acids. The CDR3 spells CASSYPGDPYNEQFF. The CDR3 nucleotides read TGTGCCAGCAGCTACCCAGGGGATCCCTACAATGAGCAGTTCTTC.

This clonotype was recorded a few times. V and J are TRBV7-2 and TRBJ1-1, with D unresolved. The V gene lost 5 bases and the J gene lost 1 base, with 11 bases spanning the gap. This CDR3 has 14 amino acids. Germline V gene lookup returns CDR1 SGHTA and CDR2 FQGNSA. As DNA, the CDR3 is TGTGCCAGCAGCGCTCTATTTCGGAACACTGAAGCTTTCTTT. It codes for CASSALFRNTEAFF.

The rearrangement joins TRBV5-4 to TRBJ1-1; D gene uncertain. Germline CDR1 is SGHNT and CDR2 is YYREEE (reference sequence). The germline V and J ends were trimmed by 0 bases and 7 bases, with 7 bases remaining between them. The CDR3 loop spans 12 amino acids. In DNA, the CDR3 is TGTGCCAGCAGCTTGGAAATGGGTGAAGCTTTCTTT. Translation: CASSLEMGEAFF.

This sequence joins TRBV20-1 and TRBJ1-2; TRBD1 aligns across 7 bases. The CDR3 contains 13 residues. CDR1 is DFQATT and CDR2 is SNEGSKA in the germline V gene (reference sequence). The CDR3 sequence: CIRPGTANYGYTF. CDR3 DNA sequence: TGCATTCGCCCAGGGACAGCTAACTATGGCTACACCTTC.

This clonotype appeared many times. The V and J genes are TRBV7-2 and TRBJ1-6, with D unclear. This CDR3 has 15 residues. The germline V gene encodes CDR1 SGHTA and CDR2 FQGNSA. Trimming shortened V by 2 bases and J by 6 bases, and 11 bases separated the two germline ends. The CDR3 region has the DNA TGTGCCAGCAGCTTAAGGTCTCGGGGTAATTCACCCCTCCACTTT. Protein product: CASSLRSRGNSPLHF.

This clonotype was seen more than once but under ten times. The chain is built from TRBV15 and TRBJ1-1; possible D gene TRBD1, 5 bases. V was shortened by 2 bases and J by 1 base, with 11 bases between the two germline ends. From germline, CDR1 is LNHNV and CDR2 YYDKDF (reference sequence). CDR3 length equals 15 residues. CDR3 sequence reads: CATSRLVTENTEAFF. In DNA, the CDR3 is TGTGCCACCAGCAGACTGGTGACAGAGAACACTGAAGCTTTCTTT.

There are many counts of this clonotype. The J gene is TRBJ2-7, the V gene TRBV29-1, with TRBD1 as a possible D gene (5 bases). This CDR3 is built from 12 residues. Trimming took off 4 bases at V and 2 bases at J, with 9 bases between the two ends. From germline, CDR1 is SQVTM and CDR2 ANQGSEA. The CDR3 bases are TGCAGCGTTGCTAGGGGAACCTACGAGCAGTACTTC. Amino acids: CSVARGTYEQYF.

This clonotype was seen a few times. This chain connects TRBV20-1 to TRBJ1-6; tentatively, D is TRBD1 (5 bases). The CDR3 is 13 amino acids. CDR1 is DFQATT, CDR2 SNEGSKA, per germline (reference sequence). The V gene lost 6 bases and the J gene lost 6 bases, with 12 bases spanning the gap. The CDR3 is CSALDMSNSPLHF. CDR3 nucleotide sequence: TGCAGTGCCTTGGACATGAGTAATTCACCCCTCCACTTT.

This clonotype was recorded at least ten times. V and J are TRBV28 and TRBJ1-2; 7 bases are shared with TRBD1. CDR1 MDHEN and CDR2 SYDVKM come from the germline V gene. J lost 6 bases, V lost 5 bases, and 3 bases had no gene match. The CDR3 length is 12 residues. The CDR3 sequence: CASSGQEDGYTF. The CDR3 nucleotides read TGTGCCAGCAGTGGACAGGAGGATGGCTACACCTTC.